These 8 T cell receptor beta chains share one sample of origin, sequenced in a study of alternative splicing in chronic myeloid leukemia remission. Background on the study: Trial remission samples were taken at major or complete molecular response, at 12 or 24 months.

Libraries were built from poly-A-enriched mRNA from 0.75 to 1 ug total RNA. TCRdb derives one entry per CDR3 protein from the bulk RNA-seq reads, leaving out DNA. The table includes approximately 130 distinct CDR3 sequences, approximately 96% detected once. Sequenced material: PBMCs or total blood leukocytes (not recorded which), taken during remission. Receptors were obtained from an adult with chronic myeloid leukemia.

The chain has TRBV4-1 and TRBJ1-1. This CDR3 comprises 14 residues. Germline CDR1 is MGHRA and CDR2 is YSYEKL. Here the CDR3 reads CASSQKQGGTEAFF.

This rearrangement joins TRBV29-1 to TRBJ1-3. There are 15 residues in the CDR3. Germline V lookup: CDR1 SQVTM, CDR2 ANQGSEA. CDR3 sequence reads: CSAGGGGKSGNTIYF.

V and J are TRBV28 and TRBJ1-6. Germline V gene lookup returns CDR1 MDHEN and CDR2 SYDVKM. The CDR3 length is 14 residues. CDR3 sequence reads: CASSLNQRNSPLHF.

CDR3 residues: CASSLRGQANSPLHF. V is TRBV11-2 and J is TRBJ1-6. CDR3 length equals 15 residues. Germline V gives CDR1 SGHAT, CDR2 FQNNGV. Looking up the rest from reference TRBV11-2 and TRBJ1-6 gives the full variable domain: EAGVAQSPRYKIIEKRQSVAFWCNPISGHATLYWYQQILGQGPKLLIQFQNNGVVDDSQLPKDRFSAERLKGVDSTLKIQPAKLEDSAVYLCASSLRGQANSPLHFGNGTRLTVT.

The chain joins TRBV10-1 to TRBJ1-5. The CDR3 length is 16 residues. Germline loops: CDR1 WNHNN, CDR2 SYGVQD (reference sequence). The chain's CDR3 is CASKEGLTLVDQPQHF.

The rearrangement joins TRBV20-1 to TRBJ1-1. From germline, CDR1 is DFQATT and CDR2 SNEGSKA (reference sequence). The CDR3 is 12 residues long. CDR3 loop: CSARGDQVAAFF.

This sequence joins TRBV6-6 and TRBJ1-6. The length of the CDR3 is 14 residues. Per the germline V gene, CDR1 is MNHNY and CDR2 is SVGAGI (reference sequence). CDR3: CASSARQGNSPLHF.

The rearrangement joins TRBV23-1 to TRBJ2-5; no DNA is available, so the TRBD2 call from TCRdb remains unchecked. TRBV23-1 is an open reading frame whose function is uncertain. CDR3 length: 15 amino acids. This chain's CDR3 is CASSHHLAGEETQYF.